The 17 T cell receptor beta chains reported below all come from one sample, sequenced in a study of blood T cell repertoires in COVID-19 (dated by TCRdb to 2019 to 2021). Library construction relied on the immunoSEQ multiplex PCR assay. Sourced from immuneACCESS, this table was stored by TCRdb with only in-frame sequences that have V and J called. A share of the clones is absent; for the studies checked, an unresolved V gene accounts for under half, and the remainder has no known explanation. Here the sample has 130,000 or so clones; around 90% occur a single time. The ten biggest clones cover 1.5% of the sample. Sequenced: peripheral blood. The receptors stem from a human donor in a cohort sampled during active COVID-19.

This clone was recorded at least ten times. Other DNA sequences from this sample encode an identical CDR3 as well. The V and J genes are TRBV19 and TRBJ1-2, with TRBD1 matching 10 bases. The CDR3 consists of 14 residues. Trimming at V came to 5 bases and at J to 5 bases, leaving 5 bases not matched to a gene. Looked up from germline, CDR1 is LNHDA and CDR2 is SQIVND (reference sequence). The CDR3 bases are TGTGCCAGTAGTCCTCGGGGACAGGGGTATGGCTACACCTTC. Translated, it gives CASSPRGQGYGYTF.

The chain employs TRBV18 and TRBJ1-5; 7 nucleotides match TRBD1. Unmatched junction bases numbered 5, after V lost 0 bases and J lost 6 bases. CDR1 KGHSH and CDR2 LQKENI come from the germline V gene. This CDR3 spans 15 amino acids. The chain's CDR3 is CASSPPGTAPQPQHF. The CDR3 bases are TGTGCCAGCTCACCACCGGGGACAGCGCCTCAGCCCCAGCATTTT. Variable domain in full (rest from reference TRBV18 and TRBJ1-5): NAGVMQNPRHLVRRRGQEARLRCSPMKGHSHVYWYRQLPEEGLKFMVYLQKENIIDESGMPKERFSAEFPKEGPSILRIQQVVRGDSAAYFCASSPPGTAPQPQHFGDGTRLSIL.

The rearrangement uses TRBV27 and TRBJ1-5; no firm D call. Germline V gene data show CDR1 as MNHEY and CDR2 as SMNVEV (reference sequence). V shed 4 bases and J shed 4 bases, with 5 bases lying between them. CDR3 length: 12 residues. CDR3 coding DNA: TGTGCCAGCAGTTCTCGGAATCAGCCCCAGCATTTT. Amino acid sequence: CASSSRNQPQHF.

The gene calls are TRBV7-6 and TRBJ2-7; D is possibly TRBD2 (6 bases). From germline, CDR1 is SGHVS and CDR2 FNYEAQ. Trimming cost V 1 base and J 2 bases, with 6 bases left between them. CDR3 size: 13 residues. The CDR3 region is CASSLERAYEQYF. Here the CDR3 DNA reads TGTGCCAGCAGCTTAGAGCGGGCCTACGAGCAGTACTTC. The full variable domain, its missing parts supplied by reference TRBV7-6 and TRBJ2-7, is GAGVSQSPRYKVTKRGQDVALRCDPISGHVSLYWYRQALGQGPEFLTYFNYEAQQDKSGLPNDRFSAERPEGSISTLTIQRTEQRDSAMYRCASSLERAYEQYFGPGTRLTVT.

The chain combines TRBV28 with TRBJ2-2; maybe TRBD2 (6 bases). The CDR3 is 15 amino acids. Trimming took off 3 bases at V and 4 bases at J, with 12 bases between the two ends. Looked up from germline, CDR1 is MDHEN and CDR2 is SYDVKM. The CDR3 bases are TGTGCCAGCAGTTTTGGGGGGACGAGCACCGGGGAGCTGTTTTTT. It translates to CASSFGGTSTGELFF.

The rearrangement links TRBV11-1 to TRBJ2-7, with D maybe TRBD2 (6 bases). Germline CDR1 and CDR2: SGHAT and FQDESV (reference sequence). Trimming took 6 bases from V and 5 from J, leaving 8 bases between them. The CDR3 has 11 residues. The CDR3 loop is CASSPGDEQYF. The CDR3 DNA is TGTGCCAGCAGTCCGGGGGACGAGCAGTACTTC.

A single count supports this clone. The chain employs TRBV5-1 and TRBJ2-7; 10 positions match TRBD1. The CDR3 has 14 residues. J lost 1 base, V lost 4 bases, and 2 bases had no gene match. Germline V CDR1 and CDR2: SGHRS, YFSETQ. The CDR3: CASSRDRGSYEQYF. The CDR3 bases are TGCGCCAGCAGCCGGGACAGGGGATCCTACGAGCAGTACTTC.

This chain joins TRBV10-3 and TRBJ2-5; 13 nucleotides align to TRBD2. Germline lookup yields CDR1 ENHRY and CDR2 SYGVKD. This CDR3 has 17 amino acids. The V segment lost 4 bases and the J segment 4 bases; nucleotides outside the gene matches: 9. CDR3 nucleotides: TGTGCCATCAGTGCCGGGACTAGCGGGGCGAGGGGAGAGACCCAGTACTTC. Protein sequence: CAISAGTSGARGETQYF.

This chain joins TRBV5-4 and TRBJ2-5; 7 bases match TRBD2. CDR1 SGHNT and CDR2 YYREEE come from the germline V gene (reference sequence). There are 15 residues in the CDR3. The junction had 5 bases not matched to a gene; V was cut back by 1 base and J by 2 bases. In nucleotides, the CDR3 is TGTGCCAGCAGCTTGACCAGCGGGAATCAAGAGACCCAGTACTTC. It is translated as CASSLTSGNQETQYF.

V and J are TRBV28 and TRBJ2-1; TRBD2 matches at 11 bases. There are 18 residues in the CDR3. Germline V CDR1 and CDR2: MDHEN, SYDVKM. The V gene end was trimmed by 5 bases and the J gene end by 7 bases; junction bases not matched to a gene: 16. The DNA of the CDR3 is TGTGCCAGCAGTCGCTTCGAACTTTTAGCGGGAGGGGGGAATGAGCAGTTCTTC. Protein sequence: CASSRFELLAGGGNEQFF.

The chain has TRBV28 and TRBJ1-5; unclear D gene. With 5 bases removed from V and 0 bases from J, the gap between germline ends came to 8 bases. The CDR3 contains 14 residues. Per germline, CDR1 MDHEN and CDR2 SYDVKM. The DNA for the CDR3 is TGTGCCAGCAGTGGAGGAGGTAGCAATCAGCCCCAGCATTTT. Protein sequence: CASSGGGSNQPQHF.

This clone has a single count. The CDR3 loop is CASRPQGIVADTQYF. CDR3 DNA: TGTGCCAGCAGACCACAGGGAATCGTCGCAGATACGCAGTATTTT. V and J are TRBV6-5 and TRBJ2-3, with D perhaps matching TRBD1 (6 bases). The CDR3 consists of 15 residues. Trimming took off 6 bases at V and 4 bases at J, with 17 bases between the two ends. Germline assignment: CDR1 MNHEY and CDR2 SVGAGI.

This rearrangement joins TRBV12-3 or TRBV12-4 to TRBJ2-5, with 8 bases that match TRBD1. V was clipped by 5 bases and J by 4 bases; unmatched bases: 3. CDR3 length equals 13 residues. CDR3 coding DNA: TGTGCCAGCAGTCGGCAGGGGGCAGAGACCCAGTACTTC. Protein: CASSRQGAETQYF.

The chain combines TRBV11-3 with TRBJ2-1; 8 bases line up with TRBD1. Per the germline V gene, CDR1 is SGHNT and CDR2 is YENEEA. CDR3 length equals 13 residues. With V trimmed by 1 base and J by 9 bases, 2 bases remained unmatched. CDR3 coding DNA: TGTGCCAGCAGCTTAGGGACAGGGACTGAGCAGTTCTTC. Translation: CASSLGTGTEQFF.

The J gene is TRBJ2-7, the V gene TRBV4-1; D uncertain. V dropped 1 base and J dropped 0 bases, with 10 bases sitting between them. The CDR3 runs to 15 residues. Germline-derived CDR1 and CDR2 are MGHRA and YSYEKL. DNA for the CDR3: TGCGCCAGCAGCCAAGCCCCTCCTAGCTCCTACGAGCAGTACTTC. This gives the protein CASSQAPPSSYEQYF.

This CDR3 is CASSVGGQGRNEKLFF. In DNA form, the CDR3 reads TGTGCCAGCAGCGTAGGAGGACAGGGGCGTAATGAAAAACTGTTTTTT. V gene TRBV9 combines with J gene TRBJ1-4; 9 bases are a match to TRBD1. The CDR3 length is 16 residues. From germline, CDR1 is SGDLS and CDR2 YYNGEE. The V segment lost 0 bases and the J segment 4 bases; nucleotides outside the gene matches: 4. The complete variable domain, with remaining parts taken from reference TRBV9 and TRBJ1-4, reads DSGVTQTPKHLITATGQRVTLRCSPRSGDLSVYWYQQSLDQGLQFLIQYYNGEERAKGNILERFSAQQFPDLHSELNLSSLELGDSALYFCASSVGGQGRNEKLFFGSGTQLSVL.

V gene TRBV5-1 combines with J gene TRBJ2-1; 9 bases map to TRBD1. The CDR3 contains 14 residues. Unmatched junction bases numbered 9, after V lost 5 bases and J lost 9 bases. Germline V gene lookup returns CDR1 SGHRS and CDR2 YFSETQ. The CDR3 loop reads CASSPGQGGFEQFF. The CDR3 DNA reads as TGCGCCAGCAGTCCGGGACAGGGTGGTTTTGAGCAGTTCTTC.